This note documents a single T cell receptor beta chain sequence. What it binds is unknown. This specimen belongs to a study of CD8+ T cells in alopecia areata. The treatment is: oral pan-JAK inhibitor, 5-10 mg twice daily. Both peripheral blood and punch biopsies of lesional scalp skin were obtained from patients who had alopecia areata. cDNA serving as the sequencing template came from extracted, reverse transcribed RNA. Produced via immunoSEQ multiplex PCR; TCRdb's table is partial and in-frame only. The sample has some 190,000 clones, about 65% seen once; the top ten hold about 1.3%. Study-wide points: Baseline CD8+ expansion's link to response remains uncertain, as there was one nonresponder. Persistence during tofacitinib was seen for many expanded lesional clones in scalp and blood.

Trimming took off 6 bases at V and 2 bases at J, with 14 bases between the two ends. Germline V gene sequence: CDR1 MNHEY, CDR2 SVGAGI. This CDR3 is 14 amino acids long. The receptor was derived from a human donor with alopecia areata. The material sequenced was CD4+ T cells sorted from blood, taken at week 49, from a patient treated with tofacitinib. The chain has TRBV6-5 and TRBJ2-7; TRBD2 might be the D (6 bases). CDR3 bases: TGTGCCAGCAGCTTCGGGGGAGACACCTACGAGCAGTACTTC. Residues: CASSFGGDTYEQYF.